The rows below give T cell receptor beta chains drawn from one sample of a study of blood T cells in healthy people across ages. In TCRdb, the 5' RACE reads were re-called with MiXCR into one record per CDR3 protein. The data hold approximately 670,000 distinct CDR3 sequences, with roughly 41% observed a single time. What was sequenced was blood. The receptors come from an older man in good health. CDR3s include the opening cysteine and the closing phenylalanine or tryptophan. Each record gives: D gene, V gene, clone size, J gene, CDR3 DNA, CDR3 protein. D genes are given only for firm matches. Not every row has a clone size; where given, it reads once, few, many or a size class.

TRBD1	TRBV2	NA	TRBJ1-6	TGTGCCAGCAGTTTCACAGGGGCTTTAAATTCACCCCTCCACTTT	CASSFTGALNSPLHF
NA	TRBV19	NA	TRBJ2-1	TGTGCCAGTAGTCAACAGGGTTTCGCCTACAATGAGCAGTTCTTC	CASSQQGFAYNEQFF
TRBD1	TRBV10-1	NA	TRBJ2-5	TGCGCCAGCAGTGATCGGACAGGGGACTCATGGTACTTC	CASSDRTGDSWYF
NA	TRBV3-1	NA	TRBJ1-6	TGTGCCAGCAGTCCCCCGACAGGCCCAAATTCACCCCTCCACTTT	CASSPPTGPNSPLHF
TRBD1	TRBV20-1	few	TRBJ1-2	TGCAGTGCTAGAGCCGGACAGGGCTATGGCTACACCTTC	CSARAGQGYGYTF
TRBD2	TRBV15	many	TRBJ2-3	TGTGCCACCAGCAGCAGCGGGAGCCTTACTAGCACAGATACGCAGTATTTT	CATSSSGSLTSTDTQYF
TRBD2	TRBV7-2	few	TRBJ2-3	TGTGCCAGCAGCTCCCGTAGCGGGGGAGGAGATACGCAGTATTTT	CASSSRSGGGDTQYF
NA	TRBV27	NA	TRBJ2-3	TGTGCCAGCAGTTTTCTAACTAGATGGGGCACAGATACGCAGTATTTT	CASSFLTRWGTDTQYF
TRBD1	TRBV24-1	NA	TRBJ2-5	TGTGCCACCAGTGACCCCCGGGACAGAAAAGAGACCCAGTACTTC	CATSDPRDRKETQYF
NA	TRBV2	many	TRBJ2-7	TGTGCCAGCAGTGAGTCGGCGGGACCGACCTACGAGCAGTACTTC	CASSESAGPTYEQYF
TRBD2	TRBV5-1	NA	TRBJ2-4	TGCGCCAGCAGCACCTCGACTAGCGGGAGTAACAAGGCCAAAAACATTCAGTACTTC	CASSTSTSGSNKAKNIQYF
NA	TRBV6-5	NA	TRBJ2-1	TGTGCCAGCAGGCCCGGGGGGCGGGGAGATAGGGAGCAGTTCTTC	CASRPGGRGDREQFF
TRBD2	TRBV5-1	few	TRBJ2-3	TGCGCCAGCAGCCTGACTAGCATGGACGCAGATACGCAGTATTTT	CASSLTSMDADTQYF
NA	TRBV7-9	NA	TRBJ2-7	TGTGCCAGCAGGAGGGGCACAGGGAGCTACGAGCAGTACTTC	CASRRGTGSYEQYF
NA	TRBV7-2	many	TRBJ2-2	TGTGCCAGCAACGAGCGTGGGGGAGACACCGGGGAGCTGTTTTTT	CASNERGGDTGELFF
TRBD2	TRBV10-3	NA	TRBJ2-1	TGTGCCATCACCGGGACTAGCGGGGGGATTTCGAATGAGCAGTTCTTC	CAITGTSGGISNEQFF
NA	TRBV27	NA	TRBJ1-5	TGTGCCAGCAGTCCCTCCGGAGCGTTCAATCAGCCCCAGCATTTT	CASSPSGAFNQPQHF
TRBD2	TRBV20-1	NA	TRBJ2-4	TGCAGTGCTAGACCCTTAGCGGGTCTCCAAGAGGCCCAGTACTTC	CSARPLAGLQEAQYF
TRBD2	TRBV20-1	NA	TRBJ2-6	TGCAGTGCTAGAGGAATAGAGATCGGACTAGCGGGCTCTGGGGCCAACGTCCTGACTTTC	CSARGIEIGLAGSGANVLTF
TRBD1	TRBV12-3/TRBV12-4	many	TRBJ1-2	TGTGCCAGCAGCTTAACAGGGGCCGGAGGAGGCTACACCTTC	CASSLTGAGGGYTF
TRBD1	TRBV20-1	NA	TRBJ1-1	TGCAGTGCGGAAACCACAGGGGGCACTGAAGCTTTCTTT	CSAETTGGTEAFF
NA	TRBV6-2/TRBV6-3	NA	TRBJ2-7	TGTGCCAGCAGTTACACCTCCCGGGACTTTGCCTACGAGCAGTACTTC	CASSYTSRDFAYEQYF
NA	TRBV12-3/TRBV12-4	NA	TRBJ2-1	TGTGCCAGCTGCCCCGGTGGTCGGGGGAGTGAGCAGTTCTTC	CASCPGGRGSEQFF
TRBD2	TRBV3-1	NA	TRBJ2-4	TGTGCCAGCAGCCGGGGGGGAGGAGCTAGGTCAAACATTCAGTACTTC	CASSRGGGARSNIQYF
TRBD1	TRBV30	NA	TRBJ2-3	TGTGCCTGGAGCCCGGGACAGGATACGCAGTATTTT	CAWSPGQDTQYF
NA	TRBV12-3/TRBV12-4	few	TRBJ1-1	TGTGCCAGCAGGTCCAACTACAGGGAGAACACTGAAGCTTTCTTT	CASRSNYRENTEAFF
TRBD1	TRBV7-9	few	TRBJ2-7	TGTGCCAGCAGCTTAGTTACAGGGGGATCCTACGAGCAGTACTTC	CASSLVTGGSYEQYF
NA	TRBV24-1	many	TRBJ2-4	TGTGCCACCAGTGACCCCCGGGGGATAAACATTCAGTACTTC	CATSDPRGINIQYF
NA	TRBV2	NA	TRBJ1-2	TGTGCCAGCACCAGTATCGGTGGCTACACCTTC	CASTSIGGYTF
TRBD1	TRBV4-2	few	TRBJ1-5	TGTGCCAGCAGCCAAGGGGGGAGGGGGCGAGTTCAGCCCCAGCATTTT	CASSQGGRGRVQPQHF
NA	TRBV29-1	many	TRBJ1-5	TGCAGCGTACAGACATTTAGCAATCAGCCCCAGCATTTT	CSVQTFSNQPQHF
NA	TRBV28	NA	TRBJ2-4	TGTGCCAGCAGTTTACCGGGTCTCAGCTCCTACGAGCGGTACTTC	CASSLPGLSSYERYF
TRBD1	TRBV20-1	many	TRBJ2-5	TGCAGTGCTAGTACCAGGGGGGAGACCCAGTACTTC	CSASTRGETQYF
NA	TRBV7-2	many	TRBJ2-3	TGTGCCAGCAGCTTAGTCCCGGATACGCAGTATTTT	CASSLVPDTQYF
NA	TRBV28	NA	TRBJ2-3	TGTGCCAGCAGTTCCCTCGTCGGCACAGATACGCAGTATTTT	CASSSLVGTDTQYF
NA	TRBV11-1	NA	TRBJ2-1	TGTGCCAGCAGCTCAAGGGGGCGTAGCGGAACACCGACCTACAATGAGCAGTTCTTC	CASSSRGRSGTPTYNEQFF
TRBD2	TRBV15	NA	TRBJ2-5	TGTGCCACCAGCAGAAGCCTTAGCGGGGGCCTGGGGGAGACCCAGTACTTC	CATSRSLSGGLGETQYF
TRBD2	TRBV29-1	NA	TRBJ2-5	TGCAGCGTGCAAGGGACTAGCGGGAGTGAGACCCAGTACTTC	CSVQGTSGSETQYF
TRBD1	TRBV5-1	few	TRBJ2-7	TGCGCCAGCAGCTTGGGGGGACAGGGTTACGAGCAGTACTTC	CASSLGGQGYEQYF
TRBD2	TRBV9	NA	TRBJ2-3	TGTGCCAGCAGAGCCCGGGAGGTCACAGATACGCAGTATTTT	CASRAREVTDTQYF
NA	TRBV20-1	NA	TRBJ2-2	TGCAGTGCTAGATTAGCACCCGGCGGGGAGCTGTTTTTT	CSARLAPGGELFF
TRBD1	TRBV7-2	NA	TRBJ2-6	TGTGCCAGCAGCTCCCGAGGGGGCGCTGGGGCCAACGTCCTGACTTTC	CASSSRGGAGANVLTF
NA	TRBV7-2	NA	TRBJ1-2	TGTGCCAGCATTAGGGAGGTGGACTATGGCTACACCTTC	CASIREVDYGYTF
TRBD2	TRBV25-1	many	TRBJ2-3	TGTGCCAGCAGTGTAGGGCTAGCGGGAGGAACAGATACGCAGTATTTT	CASSVGLAGGTDTQYF
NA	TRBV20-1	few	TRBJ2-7	TGCAGTGCGACCCCAGAGACCGGGACACAAGGATACGAGCAGTACTTC	CSATPETGTQGYEQYF
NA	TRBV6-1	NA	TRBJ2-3	TGTGCCAGCAGTGAGAATCTGGCAGGGCCCGATACGCAGTATTTT	CASSENLAGPDTQYF
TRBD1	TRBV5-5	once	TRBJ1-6	TGTGCCAGCAGCCTAGGACAGGAGAGAACTAATTCACCCCTCCACTTT	CASSLGQERTNSPLHF
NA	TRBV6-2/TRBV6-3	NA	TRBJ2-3	TGTGCCAGCGTACCCAGGCTAAGCACAGATACGCAGTATTTT	CASVPRLSTDTQYF
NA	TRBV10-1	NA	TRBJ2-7	TGCGCCAGCAGTGGTCGGGGGTTGCACGAGCAGTACTTC	CASSGRGLHEQYF